This T cell receptor (beta chain) was captured by sequencing in a study of T cells in Graves' hyperthyroidism and ophthalmopathy. Study-wide findings and caveats: Clonotypes that were expanded in thyroid above 0.001 mostly appeared in blood too. From stable hyperthyroidism, ophthalmopathy was set apart by a 13 V-J model.

V was clipped by 8 bases and J by 5 bases, with 15 bases between them. The CDR3 extends over 14 amino acids. Germline loops: CDR1 SNHLY, CDR2 FYNNEI. This clonotype was seen at least ten times. Its antigen is unidentified. The study excluded patients with uncontrolled infection, other autoimmune disease, pregnancy or lactation. It was RNA transcripts that yielded the amplified TCR beta CDR3 regions. With the HTBI primer set, the TCR CDR3 went through a first round of RT-PCR. Via MiXCR, TCRdb re-called the multiplex PCR reads, giving one row per CDR3 protein. The sample shows more than 500,000 distinct CDR3 sequences, around 50% of them seen only once.

The source material was peripheral blood or thyroid tissue (not recorded which). J is TRBJ2-2 and V is TRBV2, with D possibly matching TRBD2 (6 bases). This TCR was recovered from an adult woman with Graves' disease, either hyperthyroidism or ophthalmopathy (not recorded which). This chain's CDR3 is CASGGWGGTGELFF. The DNA for the CDR3 is TGTGCCAGCGGGGGGTGGGGTGGGACCGGGGAGCTGTTTTTT.